Listed here is a single T cell receptor beta chain. This CDR3 region has 13 residues. Trimming pared 0 bases from V and 4 bases from J, leaving 8 bases between. The germline V gene has CDR1 SGDLS and CDR2 YYNGEE. These data belong to a study of blood T cell repertoires in COVID-19. Only in-frame clones appear in the TCRdb table, and some are missing; sequencing was by immunoSEQ multiplex PCR. This sample has about 140,000 clones, with 84% found just once. The gene calls are TRBV9 and TRBJ2-7, with D possibly TRBD1 on 6 matching bases. The sample taken for sequencing was peripheral blood. The receptor's source is a human donor in a cohort sampled during active COVID-19. The CDR3 sequence is CASSVADSYEQYF. The CDR3 DNA is TGTGCCAGCAGCGTAGCGGACAGTTACGAGCAGTACTTC.